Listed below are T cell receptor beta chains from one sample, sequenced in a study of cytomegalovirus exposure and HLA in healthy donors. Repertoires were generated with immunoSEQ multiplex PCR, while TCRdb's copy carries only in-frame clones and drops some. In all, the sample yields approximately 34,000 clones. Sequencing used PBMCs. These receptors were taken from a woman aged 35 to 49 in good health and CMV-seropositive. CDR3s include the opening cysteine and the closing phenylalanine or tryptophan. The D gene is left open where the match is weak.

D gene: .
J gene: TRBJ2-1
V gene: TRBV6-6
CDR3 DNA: TGTGCCAGCAGTTACTCGAGCGTTTCTAGTGTGGGTGAGCAGTTCTTC
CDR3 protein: CASSYSSVSSVGEQFF

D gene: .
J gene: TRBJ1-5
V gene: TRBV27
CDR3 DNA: TGTGCCAGCAGTACAGGTTGGAGCAATCAGCCCCAGCATTTT
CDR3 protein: CASSTGWSNQPQHF

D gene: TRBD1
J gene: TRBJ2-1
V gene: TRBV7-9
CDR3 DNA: TGTGCCAGCAGCTTAGGGACAGGGTTTTGGGATGAGCAGTTCTTC
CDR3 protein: CASSLGTGFWDEQFF

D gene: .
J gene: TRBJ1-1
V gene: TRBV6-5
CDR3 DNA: TGTGCCAGCAGTTACAGGGGGTATATGGCTGAAGCTTTCTTT
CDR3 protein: CASSYRGYMAEAFF

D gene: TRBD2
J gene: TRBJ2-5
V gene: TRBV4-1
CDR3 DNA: TGCGCCAGCAGCCAAAGCCCCCTCGCGGGGGGGGGACAAGAGACCCAGTACTTC
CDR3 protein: CASSQSPLAGGGQETQYF

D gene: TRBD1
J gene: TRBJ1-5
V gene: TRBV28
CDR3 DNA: TGTGCCAGCAGTTTCTTGTCGGGCAGGGGGCTTAATCAGCCCCAGCATTTT
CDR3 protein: CASSFLSGRGLNQPQHF

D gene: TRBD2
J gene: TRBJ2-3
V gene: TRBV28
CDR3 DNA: TGTGCCACCGGCCGGGGGGGCCCAGATACGCAGTATTTT
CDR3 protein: CATGRGGPDTQYF

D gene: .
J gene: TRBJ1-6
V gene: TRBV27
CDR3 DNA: TGTGCCAGCAGTCCCAGGGACTATTCACCCCTCCACTTT
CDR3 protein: CASSPRDYSPLHF

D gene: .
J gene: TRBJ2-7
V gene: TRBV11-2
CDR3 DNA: TGTGCCAGCAGCTTAGAGGCAGTTTCCGAGCAGTACTTC
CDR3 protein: CASSLEAVSEQYF

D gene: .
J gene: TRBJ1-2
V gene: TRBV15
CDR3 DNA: TGTGCCACCAGCAGAGATCTCGGGGTCGGCTATGGCTACACCTTC
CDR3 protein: CATSRDLGVGYGYTF

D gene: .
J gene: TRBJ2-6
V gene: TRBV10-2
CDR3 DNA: TGCGCCAGCAGCGTACCAGGGTTCTCTGGGGCCAACGTCCTGACTTTC
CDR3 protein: CASSVPGFSGANVLTF

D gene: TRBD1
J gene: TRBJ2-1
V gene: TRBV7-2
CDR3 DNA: TGTGCCAGCACCTTGGGGGACAGCCTCAATGAGCAGTTCTTC
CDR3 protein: CASTLGDSLNEQFF

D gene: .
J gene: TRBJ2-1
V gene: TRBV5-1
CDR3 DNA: TGCGCCAGCAGCTTAGGTCCCGGGACACGGGGTGGCTACAATGAGCAGTTCTTC
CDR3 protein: CASSLGPGTRGGYNEQFF

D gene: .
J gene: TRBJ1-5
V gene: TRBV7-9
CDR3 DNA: TGTGCCAGCAGCTTAGGGGCCAGCCGCAATCAGCCCCAGCATTTT
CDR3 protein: CASSLGASRNQPQHF

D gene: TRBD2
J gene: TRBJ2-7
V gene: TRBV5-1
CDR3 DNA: TGCGCCAGCAGCAAGGAACCGGGACTAGCGGGATCCTACGAGCAGTACTTC
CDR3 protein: CASSKEPGLAGSYEQYF

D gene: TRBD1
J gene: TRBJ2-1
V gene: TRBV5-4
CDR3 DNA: TGTGCCAGCAGCTTGGGGGGACAGACCTACGAGCAGTTCTTC
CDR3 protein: CASSLGGQTYEQFF

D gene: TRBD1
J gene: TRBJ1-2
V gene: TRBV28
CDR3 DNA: TGTGCCAGCAGTCCCCTCGCGGGACAGGGGATAGACGGCTATGGCTACACCTTC
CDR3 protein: CASSPLAGQGIDGYGYTF

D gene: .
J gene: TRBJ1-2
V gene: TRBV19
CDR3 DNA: TGTGCCAGTAGTGGGGTTGTCGGGGGAAACTATGGCTACACCTTC
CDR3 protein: CASSGVVGGNYGYTF

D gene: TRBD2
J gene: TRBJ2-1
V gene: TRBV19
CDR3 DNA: TGTGCCAGTAGTATAGAGGGGGGAGGGCCGAACAATGAGCAGTTCTTC
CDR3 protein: CASSIEGGGPNNEQFF

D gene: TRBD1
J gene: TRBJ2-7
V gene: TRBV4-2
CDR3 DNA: TGTGCCAGCAGGGAAAGGACAGGGACGAACTCCTACGAGCAGTACTTC
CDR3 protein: CASRERTGTNSYEQYF

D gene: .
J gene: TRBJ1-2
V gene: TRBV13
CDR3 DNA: TGTGCCAGCAGCTTCCAGGGTCTTGGGGGCTACACCTTC
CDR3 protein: CASSFQGLGGYTF

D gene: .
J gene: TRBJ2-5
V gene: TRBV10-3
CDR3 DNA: TGTGCCATCAGCCCCCCCGAGAAAGAGACCCAGTACTTC
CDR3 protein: CAISPPEKETQYF